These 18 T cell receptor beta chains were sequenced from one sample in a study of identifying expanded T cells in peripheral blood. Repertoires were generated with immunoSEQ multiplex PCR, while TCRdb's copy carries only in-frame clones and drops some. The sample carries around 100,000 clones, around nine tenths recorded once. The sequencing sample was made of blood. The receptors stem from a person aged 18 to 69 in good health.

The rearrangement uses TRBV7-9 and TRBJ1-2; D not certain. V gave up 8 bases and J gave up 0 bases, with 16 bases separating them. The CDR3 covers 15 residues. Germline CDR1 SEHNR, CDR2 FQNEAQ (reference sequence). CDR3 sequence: CASRAGAEANYGYTF. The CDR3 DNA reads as TGTGCCAGCCGTGCAGGAGCAGAAGCTAACTATGGCTACACCTTC.

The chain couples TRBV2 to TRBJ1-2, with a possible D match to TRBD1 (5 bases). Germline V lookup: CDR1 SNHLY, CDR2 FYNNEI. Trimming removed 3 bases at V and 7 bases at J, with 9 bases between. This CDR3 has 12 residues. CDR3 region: CASSDRDSGYTF. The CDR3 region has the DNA TGTGCCAGCAGTGACCGGGACTCTGGCTACACCTTC.

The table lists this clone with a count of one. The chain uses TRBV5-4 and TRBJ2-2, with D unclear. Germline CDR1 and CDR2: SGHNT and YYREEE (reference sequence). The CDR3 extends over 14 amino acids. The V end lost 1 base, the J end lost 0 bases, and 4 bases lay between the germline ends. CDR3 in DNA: TGTGCCAGCAGCTTGTGGGCGAACACCGGGGAGCTGTTTTTT. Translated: CASSLWANTGELFF.

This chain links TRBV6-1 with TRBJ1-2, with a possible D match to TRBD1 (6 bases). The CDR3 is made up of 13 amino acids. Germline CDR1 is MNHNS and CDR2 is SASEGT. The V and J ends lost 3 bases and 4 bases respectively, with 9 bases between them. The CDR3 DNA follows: TGTGCCAGCAGTGACAGGGGAAGCTATGGCTACACCTTC. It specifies CASSDRGSYGYTF.

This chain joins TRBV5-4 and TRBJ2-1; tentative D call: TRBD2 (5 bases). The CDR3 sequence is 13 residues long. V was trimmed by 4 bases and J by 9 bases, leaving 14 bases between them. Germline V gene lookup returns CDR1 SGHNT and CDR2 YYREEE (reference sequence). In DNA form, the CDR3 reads TGTGCCAGCAGCGAGGGCCAGACGGTTGAGCAGTTCTTC. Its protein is CASSEGQTVEQFF.

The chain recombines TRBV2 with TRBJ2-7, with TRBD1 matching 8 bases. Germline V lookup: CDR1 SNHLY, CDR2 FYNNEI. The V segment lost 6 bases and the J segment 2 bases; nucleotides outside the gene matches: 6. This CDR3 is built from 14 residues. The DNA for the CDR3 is TGTGCCAGCAGATACAACAGGGGGACCTACGAGCAGTACTTC. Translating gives CASRYNRGTYEQYF.

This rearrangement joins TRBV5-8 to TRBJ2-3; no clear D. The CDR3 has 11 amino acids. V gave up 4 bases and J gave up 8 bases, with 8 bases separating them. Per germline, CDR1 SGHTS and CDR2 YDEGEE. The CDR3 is CASSLTSTQYF. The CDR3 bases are TGTGCCAGCAGCCTTACCTCTACGCAGTATTTT.

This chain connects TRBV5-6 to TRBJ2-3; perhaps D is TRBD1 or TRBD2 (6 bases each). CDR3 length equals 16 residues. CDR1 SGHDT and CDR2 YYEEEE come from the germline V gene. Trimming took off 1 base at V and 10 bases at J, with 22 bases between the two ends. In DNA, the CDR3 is TGTGCCAGCAGCTTGATAGCTCTAGGGGGGACCGGGGCGCAGTATTTT. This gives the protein CASSLIALGGTGAQYF.

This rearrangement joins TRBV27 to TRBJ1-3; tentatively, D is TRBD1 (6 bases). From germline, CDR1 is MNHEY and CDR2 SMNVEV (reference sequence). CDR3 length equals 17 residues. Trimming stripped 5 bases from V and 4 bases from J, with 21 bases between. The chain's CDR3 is CASSPLSGGARGNTIYF. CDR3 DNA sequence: TGTGCCAGCAGTCCACTCTCGGGGGGCGCGCGGGGAAACACCATATATTTT.

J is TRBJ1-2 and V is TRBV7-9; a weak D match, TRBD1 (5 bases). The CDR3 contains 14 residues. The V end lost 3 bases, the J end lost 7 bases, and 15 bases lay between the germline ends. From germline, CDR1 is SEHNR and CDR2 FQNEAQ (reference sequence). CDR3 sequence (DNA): TGTGCCAGCAGCTTCTCCGGGGACGGGGGTGGCTACACCTTC. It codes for CASSFSGDGGGYTF.

CDR3: CASSLAGGTGAPLGHGYTF. Written as DNA, the CDR3 is TGTGCCAGCAGCTTGGCCGGGGGGACAGGGGCTCCGCTTGGTCATGGCTACACCTTC. The gene calls are TRBV5-4 and TRBJ1-2; 10 nucleotides align to TRBD1. The ends lost 0 bases at V and 6 bases at J; junction bases unmatched: 17. CDR3 size: 19 residues. CDR1 SGHNT and CDR2 YYREEE come from the germline V gene (reference sequence).

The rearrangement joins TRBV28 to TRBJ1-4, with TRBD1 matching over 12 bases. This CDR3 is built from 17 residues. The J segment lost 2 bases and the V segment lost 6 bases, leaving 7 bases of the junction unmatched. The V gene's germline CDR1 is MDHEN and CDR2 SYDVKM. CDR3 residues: CASRPGTGGITNEKLFF. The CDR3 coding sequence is TGTGCCAGCAGACCCGGGACAGGGGGCATTACTAATGAAAAACTGTTTTTT.

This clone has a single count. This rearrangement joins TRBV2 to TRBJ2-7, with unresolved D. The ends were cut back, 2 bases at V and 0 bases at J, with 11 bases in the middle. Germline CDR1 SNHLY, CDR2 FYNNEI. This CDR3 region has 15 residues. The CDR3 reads CASSEQEPSSYEQYF. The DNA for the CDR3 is TGTGCCAGCAGTGAACAGGAGCCGTCCTCCTACGAGCAGTACTTC.

Here the CDR3 reads CASSPATIRGTEQYF. CDR3 nucleotides: TGTGCCAGCTCACCCGCAACCATCAGGGGGACCGAGCAGTACTTC. This chain joins TRBV18 and TRBJ2-7; 7 positions match TRBD1. The CDR3 totals 15 residues. Germline lookup yields CDR1 KGHSH and CDR2 LQKENI. Germline trimming cut 3 bases from V and 6 bases from J; bases unmatched to any gene: 11. The complete variable domain, with remaining parts taken from reference TRBV18 and TRBJ2-7, reads NAGVMQNPRHLVRRRGQEARLRCSPMKGHSHVYWYRQLPEEGLKFMVYLQKENIIDESGMPKERFSAEFPKEGPSILRIQQVVRGDSAAYFCASSPATIRGTEQYFGPGTRLTVT.

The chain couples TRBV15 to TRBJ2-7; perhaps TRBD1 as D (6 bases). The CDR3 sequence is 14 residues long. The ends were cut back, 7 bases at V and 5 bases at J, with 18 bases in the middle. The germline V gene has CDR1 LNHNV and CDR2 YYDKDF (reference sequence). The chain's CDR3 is CATTNTMGANEQYF. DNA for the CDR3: TGTGCCACCACTAATACTATGGGGGCCAACGAGCAGTACTTC.

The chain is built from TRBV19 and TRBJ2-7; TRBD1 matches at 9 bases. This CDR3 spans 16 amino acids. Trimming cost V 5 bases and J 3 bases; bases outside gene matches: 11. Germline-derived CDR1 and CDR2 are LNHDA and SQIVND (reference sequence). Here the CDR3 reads CASSAPTGGRNYEQYF. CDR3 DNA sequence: TGTGCCAGTAGTGCCCCGACAGGGGGACGAAACTACGAGCAGTACTTC.

CDR3 sequence reads: CASSLAPGGESGELFF. The DNA of the CDR3 is TGTGCCAGCAGCTTAGCCCCAGGGGGCGAGAGCGGGGAGCTGTTTTTT. This chain joins TRBV7-9 and TRBJ2-2; 8 nucleotides line up with TRBD1. In germline, CDR1 is SEHNR, CDR2 FQNEAQ (reference sequence). The CDR3 contains 16 residues. V was clipped by 0 bases and J by 7 bases; unmatched bases: 7. Supplemented by reference TRBV7-9 and TRBJ2-2, the full variable domain reads DTGVSQNPRHKITKRGQNVTFRCDPISEHNRLYWYRQTLGQGPEFLTYFQNEAQLEKSRLLSDRFSAERPKGSFSTLEIQRTEQGDSAMYLCASSLAPGGESGELFFGEGSRLTVL.

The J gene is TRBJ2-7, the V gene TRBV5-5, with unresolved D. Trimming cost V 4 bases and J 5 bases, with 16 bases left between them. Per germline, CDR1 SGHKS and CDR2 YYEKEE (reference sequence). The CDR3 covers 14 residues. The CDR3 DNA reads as TGTGCCAGCAGCCGACGTCCTTTGCCAGACGAGCAGTACTTC. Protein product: CASSRRPLPDEQYF.